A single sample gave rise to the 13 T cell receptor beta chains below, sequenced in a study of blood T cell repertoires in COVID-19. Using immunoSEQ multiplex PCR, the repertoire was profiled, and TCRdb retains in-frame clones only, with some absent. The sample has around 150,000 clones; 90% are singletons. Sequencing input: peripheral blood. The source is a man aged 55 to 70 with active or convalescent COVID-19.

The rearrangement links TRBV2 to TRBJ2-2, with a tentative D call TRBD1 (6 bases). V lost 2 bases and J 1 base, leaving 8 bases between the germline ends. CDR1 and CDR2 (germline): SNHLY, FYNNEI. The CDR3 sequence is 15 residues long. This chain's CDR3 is CASSEHRVNTGELFF. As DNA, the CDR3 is TGTGCCAGCAGTGAACACAGGGTGAACACCGGGGAGCTGTTTTTT.

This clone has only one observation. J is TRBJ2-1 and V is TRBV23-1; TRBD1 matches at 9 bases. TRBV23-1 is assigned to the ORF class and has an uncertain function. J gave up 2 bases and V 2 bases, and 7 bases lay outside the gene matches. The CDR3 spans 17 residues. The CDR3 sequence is CASSQAGTGGAYNEQFF. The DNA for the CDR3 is TGCGCCAGCAGTCAAGCCGGAACAGGGGGCGCCTACAATGAGCAGTTCTTC.

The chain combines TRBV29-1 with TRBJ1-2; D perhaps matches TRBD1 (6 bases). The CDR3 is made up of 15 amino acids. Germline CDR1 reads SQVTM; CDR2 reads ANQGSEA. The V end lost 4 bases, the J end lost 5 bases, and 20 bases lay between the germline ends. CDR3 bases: TGCAGCGTTGGCCAGAAGGGGGGGCGACTATATGGCTACACCTTC. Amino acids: CSVGQKGGRLYGYTF. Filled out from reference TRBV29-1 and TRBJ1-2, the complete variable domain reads SAVISQKPSRDICQRGTSLTIQCQVDSQVTMMFWYRQQPGQSLTLIATANQGSEATYESGFVIDKFPISRPNLTFSTLTVSNMSPEDSSIYLCSVGQKGGRLYGYTFGSGTRLTVV.

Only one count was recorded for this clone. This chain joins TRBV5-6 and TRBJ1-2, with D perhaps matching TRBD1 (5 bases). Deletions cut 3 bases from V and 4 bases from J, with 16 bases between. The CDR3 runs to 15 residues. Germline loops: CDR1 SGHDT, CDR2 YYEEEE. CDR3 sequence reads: CASSSPARGIYGYTF. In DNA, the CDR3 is TGTGCCAGCAGCTCCCCTGCTAGGGGAATCTATGGCTACACCTTC.

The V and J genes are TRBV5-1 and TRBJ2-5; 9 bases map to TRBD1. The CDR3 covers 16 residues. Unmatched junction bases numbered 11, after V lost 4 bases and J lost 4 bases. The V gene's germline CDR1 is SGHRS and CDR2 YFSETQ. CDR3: CASSLGGTGITETQYF. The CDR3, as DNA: TGCGCCAGCAGCCTAGGTGGGACAGGGATTACAGAGACCCAGTACTTC.

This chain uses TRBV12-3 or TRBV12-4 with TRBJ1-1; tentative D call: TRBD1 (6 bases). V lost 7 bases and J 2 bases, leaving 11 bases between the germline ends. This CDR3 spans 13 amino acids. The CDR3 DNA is TGTGCCAGCACTCCGGGACACAACACTGAAGCTTTCTTT. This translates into CASTPGHNTEAFF.

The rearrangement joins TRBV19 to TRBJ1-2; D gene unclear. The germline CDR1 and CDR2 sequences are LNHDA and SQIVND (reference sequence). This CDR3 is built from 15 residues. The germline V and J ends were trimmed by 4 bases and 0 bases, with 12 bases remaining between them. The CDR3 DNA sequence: TGTGCCAGTAGTACACAGAGTTCCGCTAACTATGGCTACACCTTC. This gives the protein CASSTQSSANYGYTF. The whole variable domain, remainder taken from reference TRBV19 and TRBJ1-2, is DGGITQSPKYLFRKEGQNVTLSCEQNLNHDAMYWYRQDPGQGLRLIYYSQIVNDFQKGDIAEGYSVSREKKESFPLTVTSAQKNPTAFYLCASSTQSSANYGYTFGSGTRLTVV.

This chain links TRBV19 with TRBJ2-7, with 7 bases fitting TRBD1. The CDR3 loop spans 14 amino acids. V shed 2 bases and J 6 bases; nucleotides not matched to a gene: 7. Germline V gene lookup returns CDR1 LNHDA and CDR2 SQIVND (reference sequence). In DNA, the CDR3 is TGTGCCAGTAGTATAACCCCGACAGGGCTCGAGCAGTACTTC. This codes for CASSITPTGLEQYF.

The CDR3 DNA sequence: TGTGCCAGCAGTCTCCAGGGGACAGGGGGAACCTACGAGCAGTACTTC. Its protein product is CASSLQGTGGTYEQYF. The genes are TRBV27 and TRBJ2-7; TRBD1 aligns across 11 bases. This CDR3 has 16 residues. Trimming removed 5 bases from V and 2 bases from J; junction bases left unmatched: 8. Germline loops: CDR1 MNHEY, CDR2 SMNVEV (reference sequence).

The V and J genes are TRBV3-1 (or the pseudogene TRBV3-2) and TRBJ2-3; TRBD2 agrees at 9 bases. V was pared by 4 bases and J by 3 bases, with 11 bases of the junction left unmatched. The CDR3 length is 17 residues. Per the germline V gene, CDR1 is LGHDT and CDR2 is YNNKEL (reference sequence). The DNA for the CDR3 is TGTGCCAGCAGCCCGTTTTCTGGCGGGGGGGCAACAGATACGCAGTATTTT. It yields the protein CASSPFSGGGATDTQYF.

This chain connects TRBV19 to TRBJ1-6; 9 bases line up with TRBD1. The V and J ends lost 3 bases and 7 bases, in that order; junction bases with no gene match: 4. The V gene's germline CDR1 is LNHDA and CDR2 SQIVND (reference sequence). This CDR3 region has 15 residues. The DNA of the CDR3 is TGTGCCAGTAGTATCTTACAGGGGGCGAATTCACCCCTCCACTTT. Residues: CASSILQGANSPLHF. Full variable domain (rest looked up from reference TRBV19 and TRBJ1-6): DGGITQSPKYLFRKEGQNVTLSCEQNLNHDAMYWYRQDPGQGLRLIYYSQIVNDFQKGDIAEGYSVSREKKESFPLTVTSAQKNPTAFYLCASSILQGANSPLHFGNGTRLTVT.

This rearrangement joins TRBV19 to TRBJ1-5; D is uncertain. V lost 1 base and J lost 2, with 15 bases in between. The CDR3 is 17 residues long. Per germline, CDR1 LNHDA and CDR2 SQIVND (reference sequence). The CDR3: CASSIGMGQVGNQPQHF. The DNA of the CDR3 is TGTGCCAGTAGTATAGGGATGGGCCAGGTAGGCAATCAGCCCCAGCATTTT.

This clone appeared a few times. CDR3 in amino acids: CASSRTPPGVNTEAFF. For the CDR3, the DNA is TGCGCCAGCAGCCGTACCCCCCCTGGAGTGAACACTGAAGCTTTCTTT. The J gene is TRBJ1-1, the V gene TRBV5-1; D not resolved. The CDR3 runs 16 residues. Germline V CDR1 and CDR2: SGHRS, YFSETQ. V lost 4 bases and J lost 0, with 16 bases in between.